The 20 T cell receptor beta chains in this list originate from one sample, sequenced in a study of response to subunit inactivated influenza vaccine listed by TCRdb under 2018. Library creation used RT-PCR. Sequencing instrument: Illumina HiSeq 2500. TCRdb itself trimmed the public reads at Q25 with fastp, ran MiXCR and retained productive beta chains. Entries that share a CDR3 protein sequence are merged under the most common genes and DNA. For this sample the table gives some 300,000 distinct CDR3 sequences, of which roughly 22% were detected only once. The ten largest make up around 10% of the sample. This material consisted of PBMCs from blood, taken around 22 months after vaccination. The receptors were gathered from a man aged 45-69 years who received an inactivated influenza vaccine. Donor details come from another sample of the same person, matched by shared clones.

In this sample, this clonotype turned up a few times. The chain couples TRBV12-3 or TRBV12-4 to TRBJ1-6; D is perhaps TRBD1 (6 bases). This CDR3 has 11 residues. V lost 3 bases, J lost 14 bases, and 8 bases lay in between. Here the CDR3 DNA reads TGTGCCAGCAGTTTGGGGACATCCCTCCACTTT. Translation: CASSLGTSLHF.

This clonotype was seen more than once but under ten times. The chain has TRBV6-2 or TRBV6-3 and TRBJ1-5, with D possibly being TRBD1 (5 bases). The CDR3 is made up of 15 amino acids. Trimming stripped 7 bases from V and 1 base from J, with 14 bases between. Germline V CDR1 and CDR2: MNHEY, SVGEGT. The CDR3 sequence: CASINQPGSNQPQHF. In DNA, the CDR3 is TGTGCCAGCATCAACCAGCCAGGGAGCAATCAGCCCCAGCATTTT.

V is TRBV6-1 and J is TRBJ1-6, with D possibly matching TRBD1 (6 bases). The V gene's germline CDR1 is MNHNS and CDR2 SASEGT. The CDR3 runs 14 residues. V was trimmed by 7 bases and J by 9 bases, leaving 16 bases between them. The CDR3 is CASTFQGQGSPLHF. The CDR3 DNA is TGTGCCAGCACCTTCCAGGGGCAAGGTTCACCCCTCCACTTT.

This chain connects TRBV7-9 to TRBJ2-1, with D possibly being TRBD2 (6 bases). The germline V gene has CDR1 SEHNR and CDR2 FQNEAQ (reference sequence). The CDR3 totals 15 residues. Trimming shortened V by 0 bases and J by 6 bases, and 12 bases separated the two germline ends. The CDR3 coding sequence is TGTGCCAGCAGCTTAGCCGGGAGTAGGGGCAATGAGCAGTTCTTC. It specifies CASSLAGSRGNEQFF.

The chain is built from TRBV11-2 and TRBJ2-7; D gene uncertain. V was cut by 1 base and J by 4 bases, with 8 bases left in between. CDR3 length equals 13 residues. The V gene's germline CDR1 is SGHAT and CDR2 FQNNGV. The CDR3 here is CASSLVHQYEQYF. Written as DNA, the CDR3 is TGTGCCAGCAGCTTAGTCCATCAATACGAGCAGTACTTC.

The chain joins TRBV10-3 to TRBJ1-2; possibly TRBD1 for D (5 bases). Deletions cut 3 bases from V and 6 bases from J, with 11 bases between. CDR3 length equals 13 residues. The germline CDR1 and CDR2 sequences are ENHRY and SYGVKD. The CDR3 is CAISEGAGDGYTF. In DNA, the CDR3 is TGTGCCATCAGTGAAGGGGCCGGGGATGGCTACACCTTC.

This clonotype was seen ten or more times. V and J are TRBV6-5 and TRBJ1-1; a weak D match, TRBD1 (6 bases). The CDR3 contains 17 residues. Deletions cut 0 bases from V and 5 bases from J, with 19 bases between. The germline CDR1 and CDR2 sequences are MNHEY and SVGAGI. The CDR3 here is CASSYSFKVRGRTEAFF. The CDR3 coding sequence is TGTGCCAGCAGTTACTCGTTTAAGGTCAGGGGAAGGACTGAAGCTTTCTTT.

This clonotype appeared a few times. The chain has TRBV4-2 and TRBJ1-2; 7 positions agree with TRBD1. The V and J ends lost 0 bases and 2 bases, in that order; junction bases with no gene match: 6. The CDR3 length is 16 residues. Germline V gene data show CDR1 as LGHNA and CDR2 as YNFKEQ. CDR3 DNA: TGTGCCAGCAGCCAAGATCATGGGGGACAGAACTATGGCTACACCTTC. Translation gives CASSQDHGGQNYGYTF.

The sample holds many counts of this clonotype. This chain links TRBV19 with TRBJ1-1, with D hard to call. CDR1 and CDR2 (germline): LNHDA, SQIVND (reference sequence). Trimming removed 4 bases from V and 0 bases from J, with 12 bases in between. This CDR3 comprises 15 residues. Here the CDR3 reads CASSTTPNVNTEAFF. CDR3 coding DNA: TGTGCCAGTAGTACCACACCAAACGTGAACACTGAAGCTTTCTTT.

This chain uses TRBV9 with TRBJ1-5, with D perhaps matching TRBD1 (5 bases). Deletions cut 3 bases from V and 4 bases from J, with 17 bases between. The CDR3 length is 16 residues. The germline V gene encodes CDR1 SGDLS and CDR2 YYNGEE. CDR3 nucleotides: TGTGCCAGCAGCGATGACCCGTCGGGGCCGAATCAGCCCCAGCATTTT. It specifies CASSDDPSGPNQPQHF.

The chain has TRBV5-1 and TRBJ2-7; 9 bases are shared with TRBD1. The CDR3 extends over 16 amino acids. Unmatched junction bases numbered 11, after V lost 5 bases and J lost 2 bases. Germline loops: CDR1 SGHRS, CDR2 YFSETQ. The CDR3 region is CASSRGTGGLTYEQYF. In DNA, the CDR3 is TGCGCCAGCAGTAGGGGAACAGGGGGCCTCACCTACGAGCAGTACTTC.

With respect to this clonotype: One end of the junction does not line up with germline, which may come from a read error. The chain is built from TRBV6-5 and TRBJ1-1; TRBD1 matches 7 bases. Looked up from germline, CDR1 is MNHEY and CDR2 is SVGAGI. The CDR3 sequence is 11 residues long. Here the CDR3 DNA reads TGTGCCTCACAGGGGCCCACTGAACCTTTCTTT. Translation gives CASQGPTEPFF.

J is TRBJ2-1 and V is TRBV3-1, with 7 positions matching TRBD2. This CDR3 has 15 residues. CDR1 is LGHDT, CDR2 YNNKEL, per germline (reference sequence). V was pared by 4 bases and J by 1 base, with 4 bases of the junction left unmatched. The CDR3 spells CASSLAGLSYNEQFF. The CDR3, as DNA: TGTGCCAGCAGCCTAGCGGGCTTATCCTACAATGAGCAGTTCTTC.

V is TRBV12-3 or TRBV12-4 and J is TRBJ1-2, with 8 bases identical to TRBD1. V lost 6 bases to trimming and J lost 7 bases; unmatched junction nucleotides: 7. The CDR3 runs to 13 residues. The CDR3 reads CASREGQAFGYTF. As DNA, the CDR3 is TGTGCCAGCAGGGAGGGACAGGCTTTTGGCTACACCTTC.

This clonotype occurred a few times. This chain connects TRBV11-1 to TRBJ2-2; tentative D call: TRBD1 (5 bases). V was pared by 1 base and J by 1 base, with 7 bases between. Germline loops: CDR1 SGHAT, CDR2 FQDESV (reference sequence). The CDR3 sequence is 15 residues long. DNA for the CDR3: TGTGCCAGCAGCTTAGGACAGTTGAACACCGGGGAGCTGTTTTTT. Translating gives CASSLGQLNTGELFF.

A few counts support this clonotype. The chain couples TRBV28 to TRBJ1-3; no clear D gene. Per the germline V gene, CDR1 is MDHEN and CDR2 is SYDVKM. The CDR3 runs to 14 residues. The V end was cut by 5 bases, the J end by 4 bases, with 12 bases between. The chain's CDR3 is CASSPLGRGNTIYF. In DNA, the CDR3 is TGTGCCAGCAGTCCCCTAGGACGCGGAAACACCATATATTTT.

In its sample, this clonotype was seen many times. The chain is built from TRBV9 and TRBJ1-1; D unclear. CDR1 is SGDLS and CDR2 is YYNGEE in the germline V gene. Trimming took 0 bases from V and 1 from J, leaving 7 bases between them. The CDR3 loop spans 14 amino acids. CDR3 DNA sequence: TGTGCCAGCAGCGTAGCGGCCAAGAACACTGAAGCTTTCTTT. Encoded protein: CASSVAAKNTEAFF.

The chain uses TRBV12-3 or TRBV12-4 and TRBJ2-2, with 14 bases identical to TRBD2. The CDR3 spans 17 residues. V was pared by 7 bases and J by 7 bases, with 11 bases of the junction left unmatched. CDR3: CASKLPGLAGEGGELFF. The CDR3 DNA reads TGTGCCAGCAAGCTACCGGGACTAGCGGGAGAAGGCGGGGAGCTGTTTTTT.

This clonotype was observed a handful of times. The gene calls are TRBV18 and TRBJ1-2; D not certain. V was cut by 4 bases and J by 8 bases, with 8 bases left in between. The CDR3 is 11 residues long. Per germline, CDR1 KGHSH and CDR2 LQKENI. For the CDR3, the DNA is TGTGCCAGCTCACTCGCCGACGGCTACACCTTC. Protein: CASSLADGYTF.

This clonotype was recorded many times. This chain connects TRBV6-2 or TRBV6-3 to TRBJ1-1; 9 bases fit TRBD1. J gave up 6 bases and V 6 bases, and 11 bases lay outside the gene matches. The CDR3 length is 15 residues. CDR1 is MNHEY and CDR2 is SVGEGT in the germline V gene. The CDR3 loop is CASRQRGTGWSEAFF. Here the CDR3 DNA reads TGTGCCAGCAGGCAGCGTGGGACAGGGTGGTCTGAAGCTTTCTTT.